The 2 T cell receptor beta chains presented below share a single source sample, sequenced in a study of CD8+CD57+ T cells in acquired aplastic anemia. Genomic DNA, serving as template, underwent TCR beta VDJ and CDR3 profiling. TCRdb analysed the reads with MiXCR anew, one entry per CDR3 protein. The sample holds hundreds of thousands of distinct CDR3 sequences, 65% to 75% seen once. The sample was sorted CD4+, CD8+, or CD8+CD57+ T cells (not recorded which) from PBMCs. These receptors all come from a human donor in good health, serving as a control.

As concerns this clonotype: The conserved phenylalanine or tryptophan is not found at the CDR3 terminus, so this likely reflects a read error. The DNA is omitted, as the CDR3 cannot be located on it reliably, and the CDR3 follows TCRdb's listing. This chain joins TRBV7-8 and TRBJ2-3; the table calls TRBD1, which could not be checked here. Germline CDR1 is SGHVS and CDR2 is FQNEAQ. The CDR3 is 13 amino acids long, termini counted. The CDR3 protein is CASSPMRTGANVL.

This clonotype has a handful of counts. The CDR3 carries no conserved terminal phenylalanine or tryptophan, so it likely arises from a read error. It is unclear where the CDR3 begins or ends on the DNA, so no DNA is shown, and the CDR3 is as TCRdb lists it. The chain uses TRBV7-9 and TRBJ1-2; TRBD1, the table's D call, was not compared with the DNA. Per the germline V gene, CDR1 is SEHNR and CDR2 is FQNEAQ (reference sequence). Inclusive of both ends, the CDR3 amounts to 13 amino acids. The CDR3 loop is CAGCTGTATMATL.